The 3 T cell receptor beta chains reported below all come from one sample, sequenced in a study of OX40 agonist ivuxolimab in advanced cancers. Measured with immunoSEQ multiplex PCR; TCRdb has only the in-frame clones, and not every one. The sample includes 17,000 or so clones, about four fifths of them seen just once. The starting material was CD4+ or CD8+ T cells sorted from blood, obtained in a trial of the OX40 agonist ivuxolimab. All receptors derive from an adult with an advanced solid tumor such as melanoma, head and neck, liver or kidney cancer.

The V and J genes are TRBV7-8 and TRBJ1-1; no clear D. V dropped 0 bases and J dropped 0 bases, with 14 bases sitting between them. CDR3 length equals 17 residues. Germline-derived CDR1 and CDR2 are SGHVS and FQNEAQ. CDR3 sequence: CASSLALGLGMNTEAFF. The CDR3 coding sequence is TGTGCCAGCAGCTTAGCTCTAGGTTTGGGGATGAACACTGAAGCTTTCTTT.

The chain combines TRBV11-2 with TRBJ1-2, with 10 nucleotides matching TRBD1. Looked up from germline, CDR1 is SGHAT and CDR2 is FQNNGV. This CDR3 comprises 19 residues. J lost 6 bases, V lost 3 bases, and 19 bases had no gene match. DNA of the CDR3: TGTGCCAGCAGCTTCAGGGGGGGGACAGGGGCCTCTCCGGACCATGGCTACACCTTC. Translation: CASSFRGGTGASPDHGYTF.

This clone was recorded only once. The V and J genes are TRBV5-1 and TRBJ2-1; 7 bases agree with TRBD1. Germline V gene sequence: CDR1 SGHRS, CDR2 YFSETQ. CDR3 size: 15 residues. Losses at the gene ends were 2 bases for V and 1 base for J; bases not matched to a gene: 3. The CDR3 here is CASSLTGVSYNEQFF. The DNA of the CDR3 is TGCGCCAGCAGCTTAACAGGGGTTTCCTACAATGAGCAGTTCTTC. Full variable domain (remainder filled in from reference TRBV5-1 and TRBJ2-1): KAGVTQTPRYLIKTRGQQVTLSCSPISGHRSVSWYQQTPGQGLQFLFEYFSETQRNKGNFPGRFSGRQFSNSRSEMNVSTLELGDSALYLCASSLTGVSYNEQFFGPGTRLTVL.